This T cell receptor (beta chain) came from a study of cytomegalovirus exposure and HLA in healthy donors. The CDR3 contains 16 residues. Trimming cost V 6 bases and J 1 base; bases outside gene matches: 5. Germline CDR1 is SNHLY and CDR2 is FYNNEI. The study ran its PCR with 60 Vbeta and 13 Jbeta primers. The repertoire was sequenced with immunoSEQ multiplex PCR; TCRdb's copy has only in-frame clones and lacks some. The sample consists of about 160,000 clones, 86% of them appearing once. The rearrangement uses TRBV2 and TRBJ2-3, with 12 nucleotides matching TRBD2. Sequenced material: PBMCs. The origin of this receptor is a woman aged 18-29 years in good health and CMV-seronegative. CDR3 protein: CASSVRLAGGTDTQYF. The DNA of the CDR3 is TGTGCCAGCAGCGTGAGACTAGCGGGGGGCACAGATACGCAGTATTTT.